A single TCR beta chain is shown here with its context. Its target is not known. A read error may produce the germline difference seen at one junction end. This table comes from immunoSEQ multiplex PCR, and its TCRdb copy is limited to in-frame clones, with some not included. The sample has 60,000 to 70,000 clones, about nine tenths seen once. This CDR3 comprises 8 residues. Germline V lookup: CDR1 SEHNR, CDR2 FQNEAQ (reference sequence). The source of the sample is a study of Tregs in tolerant kidney transplant recipients. Findings and caveats of the study: Biological reproducibility was not directly addressed in this study. Expanding Tregs on activated donor B cells appeared to best identify donor-specific TCRbeta clones.

The chain employs TRBV7-9 and TRBJ1-2; D is unresolved. This sample comprised CD8+ T cells from blood, obtained before the transplant. The TCR sequence derives from a human donor who received a combined kidney and bone marrow transplant. The CDR3 is CGSEGYTF. Here the CDR3 DNA reads TGCGGGTCAGAGGGCTACACCTTC.